Listed below are T cell receptor beta chains from one sample, sequenced in a study of Ad26.COV2.S vaccination and SARS-CoV-2 variants. Sequenced by immunoSEQ multiplex PCR; TCRdb stores in-frame clones only, minus some. The sample lists about 680,000 clones; roughly 90% were seen once. The starting material was peripheral blood, obtained in a trial of Ad26.COV2.S vaccine versus placebo. The receptors come from a person aged 18 to 65 who received the Ad26.COV2.S COVID-19 vaccine or a placebo. Both conserved end residues are part of each CDR3. The D gene is left open where the match is weak. Size values are once, few and many counts, or a class for expanded clones, and some rows have none.

d_call: TRBD2
v_call: TRBV7-6
clone_size: .
j_call: TRBJ2-7
cdr3_aa: CASSPLSGAGGYEQYF
cdr3_nt: TGTGCCAGCAGCCCCCTCTCCGGAGCGGGGGGGTACGAGCAGTACTTC

d_call: .
v_call: TRBV5-1
clone_size: .
j_call: TRBJ1-4
cdr3_aa: CASSSNGGNEKLFF
cdr3_nt: TGCGCCAGCAGCAGCAATGGAGGGAATGAAAAACTGTTTTTT

d_call: TRBD2
v_call: TRBV6-5
clone_size: .
j_call: TRBJ2-7
cdr3_aa: CASSPNPASGSVPYF
cdr3_nt: TGTGCCAGCAGTCCTAATCCCGCCAGCGGGAGTGTTCCCTACTTC

d_call: .
v_call: TRBV10-3
clone_size: .
j_call: TRBJ1-1
cdr3_aa: CAISGGDWGTEAFF
cdr3_nt: TGTGCCATCAGTGGAGGGGACTGGGGCACTGAAGCTTTCTTT

d_call: .
v_call: TRBV7-9
clone_size: .
j_call: TRBJ2-3
cdr3_aa: CASSFAARGDTQYF
cdr3_nt: TGTGCCAGCAGCTTTGCGGCGAGAGGCGATACGCAGTATTTT

d_call: .
v_call: TRBV5-6
clone_size: .
j_call: TRBJ1-1
cdr3_aa: CASRYEGGADTEAFF
cdr3_nt: TGTGCCAGCAGATACGAGGGTGGCGCGGACACTGAAGCTTTCTTT

d_call: .
v_call: TRBV5-1
clone_size: once
j_call: TRBJ2-1
cdr3_aa: CASSSYSPPGSYNEQFF
cdr3_nt: TGCGCCAGCAGCTCCTACTCGCCGCCTGGCTCCTACAATGAGCAGTTCTTC

d_call: .
v_call: TRBV27
clone_size: .
j_call: TRBJ1-1
cdr3_aa: CASRPAGYNTEAFF
cdr3_nt: TGTGCCAGCAGGCCTGCAGGTTATAACACTGAAGCTTTCTTT

d_call: .
v_call: TRBV9
clone_size: .
j_call: TRBJ1-2
cdr3_aa: CASSSDTGPNGYTF
cdr3_nt: TGTGCCAGCAGCTCGGATACAGGGCCTAATGGCTACACCTTC

d_call: .
v_call: TRBV2
clone_size: .
j_call: TRBJ2-3
cdr3_aa: CASTVWPDMEYF
cdr3_nt: TGTGCCAGCACGGTGTGGCCCGATATGGAGTATTTT

d_call: .
v_call: TRBV10-3
clone_size: .
j_call: TRBJ1-5
cdr3_aa: CAISPHRDSSADQPQHF
cdr3_nt: TGTGCCATCAGTCCGCACCGGGACTCCTCGGCGGATCAGCCCCAGCATTTT

d_call: TRBD1
v_call: TRBV19
clone_size: .
j_call: TRBJ1-3
cdr3_aa: CASSIGTGRVGGNTIYF
cdr3_nt: TGTGCCAGTAGTATCGGGACAGGGAGAGTTGGAGGAAACACCATATATTTT

d_call: TRBD2
v_call: TRBV3-1/TRBV3-2
clone_size: .
j_call: TRBJ2-7
cdr3_aa: CASSRTGGTRDEQYF
cdr3_nt: TGTGCCAGCAGCCGCACGGGGGGGACTAGGGACGAGCAGTACTTC

d_call: .
v_call: TRBV4-3
clone_size: once
j_call: TRBJ2-3
cdr3_aa: CASSQVFTDTQYF
cdr3_nt: TGCGCCAGCAGCCAAGTTTTCACAGATACGCAGTATTTT

d_call: .
v_call: TRBV11-3
clone_size: .
j_call: TRBJ2-7
cdr3_aa: CASSLGDGKAYEQYF
cdr3_nt: TGTGCCAGCAGCTTAGGGGACGGGAAGGCCTACGAGCAGTACTTC

d_call: .
v_call: TRBV18
clone_size: .
j_call: TRBJ1-5
cdr3_aa: CASSPINQPQHF
cdr3_nt: TGTGCCAGCTCCCCGATTAATCAGCCCCAGCATTTT

d_call: .
v_call: TRBV19
clone_size: .
j_call: TRBJ1-3
cdr3_aa: CASSIVRQTGNTIYF
cdr3_nt: TGTGCCAGTAGTATAGTTCGACAGACTGGAAACACCATATATTTT

d_call: TRBD2
v_call: TRBV18
clone_size: .
j_call: TRBJ2-7
cdr3_aa: CASSPFGGSGNEQYF
cdr3_nt: TGTGCCAGCTCACCATTCGGCGGGAGCGGGAACGAGCAGTACTTC

d_call: .
v_call: TRBV24-1
clone_size: .
j_call: TRBJ2-1
cdr3_aa: CATSDRGAISYNEQFF
cdr3_nt: TGTGCCACCAGTGATCGGGGGGCCATATCCTACAATGAGCAGTTCTTC

d_call: .
v_call: TRBV21-1
clone_size: once
j_call: TRBJ2-1
cdr3_aa: CASSIERGQQVNEQFF
cdr3_nt: TGTGCCAGCAGCATCGAACGGGGGCAGCAGGTGAATGAGCAGTTCTTC

d_call: .
v_call: TRBV7-8
clone_size: .
j_call: TRBJ1-5
cdr3_aa: CASSPLGGTNQPQHF
cdr3_nt: TGTGCCAGCAGCCCCCTGGGAGGGACCAATCAGCCCCAGCATTTT

d_call: TRBD1
v_call: TRBV28
clone_size: .
j_call: TRBJ1-2
cdr3_aa: CASSPDRGKYGYTF
cdr3_nt: TGTGCCAGCTCACCGGACAGGGGGAAATATGGCTACACCTTC

d_call: .
v_call: TRBV5-5
clone_size: .
j_call: TRBJ2-5
cdr3_aa: CASSFLGEQETQYF
cdr3_nt: TGTGCCAGCAGCTTCCTAGGGGAGCAAGAGACCCAGTACTTC

d_call: .
v_call: TRBV6-1
clone_size: once
j_call: TRBJ2-3
cdr3_aa: CASNLPRTDTQYF
cdr3_nt: TGTGCCAGCAATCTACCTCGCACAGATACGCAGTATTTT

d_call: .
v_call: TRBV5-4
clone_size: few
j_call: TRBJ1-2
cdr3_aa: CASSEFTGFYGYTF
cdr3_nt: TGTGCCAGCAGCGAATTCACAGGGTTCTATGGCTACACCTTC

d_call: .
v_call: TRBV29-1
clone_size: .
j_call: TRBJ1-5
cdr3_aa: CSVPLRGGNQPQHF
cdr3_nt: TGCAGCGTTCCCCTCCGAGGAGGCAATCAGCCCCAGCATTTT

d_call: .
v_call: TRBV6-5
clone_size: .
j_call: TRBJ1-5
cdr3_aa: CASSYSGGLNQPQHF
cdr3_nt: TGTGCCAGCAGTTACTCGGGAGGGCTCAATCAGCCCCAGCATTTT

d_call: TRBD1
v_call: TRBV5-4
clone_size: .
j_call: TRBJ2-4
cdr3_aa: CASSGDSIKNIQYF
cdr3_nt: TGTGCCAGCAGCGGGGACAGTATCAAAAACATTCAGTACTTC

d_call: .
v_call: TRBV19
clone_size: .
j_call: TRBJ1-5
cdr3_aa: CASTSQGPRNQPQHF
cdr3_nt: TGTGCCAGTACCTCACAGGGTCCGCGCAATCAGCCCCAGCATTTT

d_call: .
v_call: TRBV10-3
clone_size: .
j_call: TRBJ2-2
cdr3_aa: CAISTRDLGGTGELFF
cdr3_nt: TGTGCCATCAGTACAAGAGACCTCGGGGGCACCGGGGAGCTGTTTTTT